This TCR beta chain was documented in a study of cytomegalovirus exposure and HLA in healthy donors. General observations from the study: A list of about 180 TCR beta chains associated with cytomegalovirus was given.

On this clone itself: Its specificity is not known.

Primers for the PCR totalled 60 Vbeta and 13 Jbeta. Sequencing was performed with immunoSEQ multiplex PCR; in TCRdb, only in-frame clones are kept and a portion is missing. The sample holds 150,000 or so clones. Trimming pared 2 bases from V and 5 bases from J, leaving 9 bases between. The CDR3 sequence is 13 residues long. Germline-derived CDR1 and CDR2 are SEHNR and FQNEAQ (reference sequence). This chain joins TRBV7-9 and TRBJ1-1; D remains ambiguous. Specimen: PBMCs. The sequence derives from a man aged 30 to 45 in good health and CMV-seronegative. For the CDR3, the DNA is TGTGCCAGCAGCTTACAGCCGGAGACTGAAGCTTTCTTT. Protein sequence: CASSLQPETEAFF.